Below, 27 T cell receptor beta chains from the same sample are listed, as sequenced in a study of shared clonotypes between healthy human individuals. TCRdb keeps only in-frame clones here, not all; method: immunoSEQ multiplex PCR. This table holds 2.3 million or so clones, approximately 95% found once. Sequencing was carried out using naive CD4+ T cells from PBMCs. As for subset: CD45RA+ positively selected. The receptors shown here come from a man aged 18-30 years in good health. Some clones in this sample may be carry-over from other donors' samples.

The chain recombines TRBV6-5 with TRBJ2-5; 9 bases line up with TRBD1. Losses at the gene ends were 11 bases for V and 1 base for J; bases not matched to a gene: 2. The CDR3 is 12 residues long. Germline V gene data show CDR1 as MNHEY and CDR2 as SVGAGI. The CDR3 loop is CAEQGAQETQYF. DNA for the CDR3: TGTGCCGAACAGGGGGCCCAAGAGACCCAGTACTTC.

As DNA, the CDR3 is TGTGCCAGCTCACCGACGGTTACATACAATGAGCAGTTCTTC. Translating it yields CASSPTVTYNEQFF. The rearrangement links TRBV18 to TRBJ2-1; D gene ambiguous. V was trimmed by 3 bases and J by 4 bases, leaving 10 bases between them. The CDR3 consists of 14 residues. Germline V gene lookup returns CDR1 KGHSH and CDR2 LQKENI.

The genes are TRBV6-5 and TRBJ1-1, with TRBD1 matching over 12 bases. Germline values: CDR1 MNHEY, CDR2 SVGAGI. After removal of 8 bases from V and 3 bases from J, the junction contained 1 base not matched to a gene. The CDR3 totals 13 residues. This CDR3 is CASWDRGHTEAFF. In DNA form, the CDR3 reads TGTGCCAGCTGGGACAGGGGGCACACTGAAGCTTTCTTT.

The CDR3 DNA follows: TGCGCCAGCAGCCCCAAACAGGGTACCACCGGGGAGCTGTTTTTT. Encoded protein: CASSPKQGTTGELFF. The chain links TRBV5-1 to TRBJ2-2, with a weak D call TRBD1 (6 bases). Germline V lookup: CDR1 SGHRS, CDR2 YFSETQ. V was clipped by 4 bases and J by 4 bases, with 14 bases between them. CDR3 length: 15 residues.

The chain employs TRBV28 and TRBJ2-3, with 10 nucleotides matching TRBD2. The CDR3 extends over 16 amino acids. Germline trimming cut 8 bases from V and 5 bases from J; bases unmatched to any gene: 13. Germline V gene lookup returns CDR1 MDHEN and CDR2 SYDVKM. Here the CDR3 DNA reads TGTGCCAGCGCATCCTGGCTAGCGGGAGCCATAGATACGCAGTATTTT. Protein product: CASASWLAGAIDTQYF.

V is TRBV28 and J is TRBJ1-5; D is uncertain. The CDR3 sequence is 14 residues long. Germline CDR1 reads MDHEN; CDR2 reads SYDVKM. Deletions cut 6 bases from V and 6 bases from J, with 15 bases between. CDR3 region: CASSPPPEGQPQHF. The CDR3, as DNA: TGTGCCAGCAGCCCGCCCCCGGAAGGTCAGCCCCAGCATTTT.

The J gene is TRBJ2-1, the V gene TRBV5-6; 10 bases match TRBD2. With 2 bases clipped from V and 7 bases from J, the junction kept 9 bases outside the gene matches. This CDR3 spans 16 amino acids. CDR1 and CDR2 from the germline V gene are SGHDT and YYEEEE. CDR3 in DNA: TGTGCCAGCAGCTTTGGCCTAGCGGGGGCCTTGAATGAGCAGTTCTTC. Translated: CASSFGLAGALNEQFF.

The V and J genes are TRBV14 and TRBJ2-5; D perhaps matches TRBD1 (6 bases). Germline V lookup: CDR1 SGHDN, CDR2 FVKESK. V was clipped by 3 bases and J by 1 base, with 18 bases between them. The CDR3 loop spans 17 amino acids. CDR3 bases: TGTGCCAGCAGCCAGGGTACAGGGACCCGAACCCAAGAGACCCAGTACTTC. It is translated as CASSQGTGTRTQETQYF.

The chain uses TRBV7-6 and TRBJ2-6, with a weak D call TRBD1 (5 bases). Germline V lookup: CDR1 SGHVS, CDR2 FNYEAQ. The CDR3 loop spans 17 amino acids. Trimming left V 2 bases short and J 2 bases short, with 13 bases between. CDR3 DNA: TGTGCCAGCAGCTTAAAAGGCCAGGGTCCTGGGGCCAACGTCCTGACTTTC. Residues: CASSLKGQGPGANVLTF.

The rearrangement uses TRBV11-2 and TRBJ2-3, with 15 bases aligning to TRBD2. The germline CDR1 and CDR2 sequences are SGHAT and FQNNGV. V gave up 5 bases and J gave up 5 bases; unmatched junction bases: 5. CDR3 length: 16 residues. In DNA, the CDR3 is TGTGCCAGCAGCCGCGGACTAGCGGGAGGGCAAGATACGCAGTATTTT. It translates to CASSRGLAGGQDTQYF.

The chain joins TRBV28 to TRBJ2-3; a weak D match, TRBD2 (5 bases). CDR1 and CDR2 (germline): MDHEN, SYDVKM. CDR3 length: 17 residues. Trimming shortened V by 2 bases and J by 0 bases, and 15 bases separated the two germline ends. The CDR3 nucleotides are TGTGCCAGCAGTTTACCCGGCGGCGGGTCGAGCACAGATACGCAGTATTTT. Residues: CASSLPGGGSSTDTQYF.

The genes are TRBV4-2 and TRBJ2-1, with 10 bases lining up with TRBD2. This CDR3 spans 15 amino acids. J lost 3 bases, V lost 2 bases, and 1 base had no gene match. Germline CDR1 reads LGHNA; CDR2 reads YNFKEQ. This chain's CDR3 is CASSQRLAGYNEQFF. In DNA, the CDR3 is TGTGCCAGCAGCCAAAGACTAGCGGGCTACAATGAGCAGTTCTTC.

The chain combines TRBV7-9 with TRBJ2-5, with D unclear. This CDR3 comprises 13 residues. Between the trimmed V and J ends, which lost 3 bases and 4 bases, there was a span of 9 bases. Germline assignment: CDR1 SEHNR and CDR2 FQNEAQ (reference sequence). The CDR3 is CASSFPWGETQYF. CDR3 coding DNA: TGTGCCAGCAGCTTCCCATGGGGAGAGACCCAGTACTTC.

About this clone itself: This sample also contains other DNA sequences that code for the same CDR3. The chain uses TRBV5-1 and TRBJ2-7; D is ambiguous. The germline gives CDR1 SGHRS, CDR2 YFSETQ. The CDR3 covers 13 residues. Deletions cut 0 bases from V and 5 bases from J, with 9 bases between. The CDR3 region is CASSLGQSDEQYF. The CDR3 DNA reads as TGCGCCAGCAGCTTGGGTCAGTCCGACGAGCAGTACTTC.

The chain joins TRBV6-6 to TRBJ1-3; unclear D gene. The V end was cut by 3 bases, the J end by 2 bases, with 14 bases between. This CDR3 is 16 amino acids long. The germline V gene has CDR1 MNHNY and CDR2 SVGAGI (reference sequence). The CDR3 DNA follows: TGTGCCAGCAGTTATAATCGGGGTTTGGCTGGAAACACCATATATTTT. This sequence encodes CASSYNRGLAGNTIYF.

The rearrangement uses TRBV5-1 and TRBJ1-1; D remains ambiguous. This CDR3 region has 13 residues. From germline, CDR1 is SGHRS and CDR2 YFSETQ. Trimming shortened V by 0 bases and J by 7 bases, and 10 bases separated the two germline ends. Here the CDR3 DNA reads TGCGCCAGCAGCTTGGAGACGGCCGATGAAGCTTTCTTT. This codes for CASSLETADEAFF. Looking up the rest from reference TRBV5-1 and TRBJ1-1 gives the full variable domain: KAGVTQTPRYLIKTRGQQVTLSCSPISGHRSVSWYQQTPGQGLQFLFEYFSETQRNKGNFPGRFSGRQFSNSRSEMNVSTLELGDSALYLCASSLETADEAFFGQGTRLTVV.

As concerns this clone: Other nucleotide sequences in the sample specify the same CDR3. This chain links TRBV18 with TRBJ2-1; 8 bases are a match to TRBD1. Germline CDR1 KGHSH, CDR2 LQKENI. The CDR3 has 15 amino acids. With V trimmed by 3 bases and J by 2 bases, 3 bases remained unmatched. CDR3 sequence (DNA): TGTGCCAGCTCACCCGACAGGGGAGCCTACAATGAGCAGTTCTTC. Translation: CASSPDRGAYNEQFF.

The gene calls are TRBV29-1 and TRBJ1-4; the D is unclear. The V and J ends lost 5 bases and 5 bases respectively, with 12 bases between them. Germline loops: CDR1 SQVTM, CDR2 ANQGSEA. This CDR3 has 13 residues. This CDR3 is CSVQGRLNEKLFF. The CDR3 DNA is TGCAGCGTTCAAGGACGTTTGAATGAAAAACTGTTTTTT.

V usage is TRBV19 and J usage is TRBJ1-5, with 7 bases lining up with TRBD1. This CDR3 comprises 14 residues. Trimming cost V 3 bases and J 7 bases; bases outside gene matches: 6. Germline V CDR1 and CDR2: LNHDA, SQIVND (reference sequence). The CDR3 reads CASSIEGASQPQHF. CDR3 nucleotide sequence: TGTGCCAGTAGTATTGAGGGGGCAAGCCAGCCCCAGCATTTT. Filled out from reference TRBV19 and TRBJ1-5, the complete variable domain reads DGGITQSPKYLFRKEGQNVTLSCEQNLNHDAMYWYRQDPGQGLRLIYYSQIVNDFQKGDIAEGYSVSREKKESFPLTVTSAQKNPTAFYLCASSIEGASQPQHFGDGTRLSIL.

The chain links TRBV10-1 to TRBJ2-7, with D hard to call. Germline V lookup: CDR1 WNHNN, CDR2 SYGVQD (reference sequence). This CDR3 contains 15 residues. Trimming cost V 2 bases and J 1 base, with 12 bases left between them. CDR3 residues: CASSERSGGSYEQYF. The DNA for the CDR3 is TGCGCCAGCAGTGAGAGGTCGGGCGGATCCTACGAGCAGTACTTC.

V and J are TRBV9 and TRBJ1-2; maybe TRBD1 (5 bases). CDR1 is SGDLS and CDR2 is YYNGEE in the germline V gene. Trimming cost V 4 bases and J 0 bases, with 19 bases left between them. The CDR3 has 17 amino acids. CDR3 DNA sequence: TGTGCCAGCAGCCAAGAGGCCACAAGGGGAGCTAACTATGGCTACACCTTC. It specifies CASSQEATRGANYGYTF. Filled out from reference TRBV9 and TRBJ1-2, the complete variable domain reads DSGVTQTPKHLITATGQRVTLRCSPRSGDLSVYWYQQSLDQGLQFLIQYYNGEERAKGNILERFSAQQFPDLHSELNLSSLELGDSALYFCASSQEATRGANYGYTFGSGTRLTVV.

CDR3 nucleotide sequence: TGTGCCAGCAGCTCAAGCTCTGGGGCCAACGTCCTGACTTTC. As protein: CASSSSSGANVLTF. The genes are TRBV5-6 and TRBJ2-6, with D uncertain. Germline CDR1 and CDR2: SGHDT and YYEEEE. The CDR3 has 14 amino acids. V lost 3 bases to trimming and J lost 0 bases, with 4 bases between them.

The count of this clone is one. The chain combines TRBV28 with TRBJ2-7, with D possibly matching TRBD2 (6 bases). The ends were cut back, 4 bases at V and 6 bases at J, with 7 bases in the middle. The germline V gene has CDR1 MDHEN and CDR2 SYDVKM. This CDR3 has 11 amino acids. CDR3: CASSWGGEQYF. The CDR3 DNA follows: TGTGCCAGCAGTTGGGGAGGCGAGCAGTACTTC.

J is TRBJ1-3 and V is TRBV30; D is unclear. This CDR3 spans 17 amino acids. The V gene's germline CDR1 is GTSNPN and CDR2 SVGIG (reference sequence). V shed 4 bases and J shed 0 bases, with 19 bases lying between them. CDR3 nucleotide sequence: TGTGCCTGGATAACCAATTCGGAATTCAGCTCTGGAAACACCATATATTTT. Translating gives CAWITNSEFSSGNTIYF.

CDR3 nucleotide sequence: TGCGCCAGCAGCTTGGAAGGACTAGCGGGAATTACGGCCACAGATACGCAGTATTTT. This codes for CASSLEGLAGITATDTQYF. V usage is TRBV5-1 and J usage is TRBJ2-3, with TRBD2 matching over 12 bases. Germline V CDR1 and CDR2: SGHRS, YFSETQ. This CDR3 is 19 amino acids long. V was clipped by 0 bases and J by 2 bases; unmatched bases: 10.

The gene calls are TRBV7-9 and TRBJ1-2; TRBD1 is a possible D gene (6 bases). The germline V and J ends were trimmed by 5 bases and 3 bases, with 22 bases remaining between them. The CDR3 runs 17 residues. Looked up from germline, CDR1 is SEHNR and CDR2 is FQNEAQ (reference sequence). The CDR3 reads CASSADSQFQTYYGYTF. The CDR3 DNA reads TGTGCCAGCAGCGCGGACAGCCAATTCCAAACTTACTATGGCTACACCTTC.

This clone was recorded once. J is TRBJ2-1 and V is TRBV11-2; D is ambiguous. V was pared by 1 base and J by 4 bases, with 8 bases between. CDR1 SGHAT and CDR2 FQNNGV come from the germline V gene. The CDR3 length is 14 residues. The CDR3 coding sequence is TGTGCCAGCAGCTTAGGCGGCAGGTACAATGAGCAGTTCTTC. Protein: CASSLGGRYNEQFF.